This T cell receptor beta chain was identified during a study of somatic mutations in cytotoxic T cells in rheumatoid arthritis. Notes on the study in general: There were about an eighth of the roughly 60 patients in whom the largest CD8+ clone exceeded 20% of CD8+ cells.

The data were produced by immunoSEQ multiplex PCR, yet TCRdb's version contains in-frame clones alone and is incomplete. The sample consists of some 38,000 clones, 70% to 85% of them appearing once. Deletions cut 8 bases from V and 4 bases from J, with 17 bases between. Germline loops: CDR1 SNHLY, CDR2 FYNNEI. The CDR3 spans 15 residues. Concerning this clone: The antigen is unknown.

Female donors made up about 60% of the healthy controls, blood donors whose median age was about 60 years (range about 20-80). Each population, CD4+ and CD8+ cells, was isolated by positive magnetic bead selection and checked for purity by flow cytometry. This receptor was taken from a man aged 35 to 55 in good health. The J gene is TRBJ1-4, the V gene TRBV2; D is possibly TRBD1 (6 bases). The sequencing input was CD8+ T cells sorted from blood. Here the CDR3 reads CASLKGVVSNEKLFF. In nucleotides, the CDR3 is TGTGCCAGCTTAAAGGGGGTCGTCAGTAATGAAAAACTGTTTTTT.